This T cell receptor beta chain is from a study of T cells in localized non-small cell lung cancer. This clone was seen a single time. The V and J ends lost 6 bases and 2 bases respectively, with 13 bases between them. The germline V gene has CDR1 SQVTM and CDR2 ANQGSEA. The CDR3 has 13 residues. Sequencing used immunoSEQ multiplex PCR; TCRdb keeps in-frame clones, though not all of them. The data show over a thousand clones, roughly 36% seen once. This sequence was found in a female donor older than 55 with stage I lung adenocarcinoma. The chain joins TRBV29-1 to TRBJ1-1; D gene unclear. Material: normal lung tissue next to the tumor, obtained before any cancer treatment. This chain's CDR3 is CSVRVGSNTEAFF. CDR3 DNA: TGCAGCGTCCGGGTTGGATCCAACACTGAAGCTTTCTTT.